These 10 T cell receptor beta chains share one sample of origin, sequenced in a study of neurological immune-mediated disorders. TCRdb reprocessed the 5' RACE reads via MiXCR and lists one record per CDR3 protein. The sample consists of some 65,000 distinct CDR3 sequences, roughly 3.7% of them appearing once. Sequenced material: PBMCs. The receptors stem from a man between 45 and 60 years old with multiple sclerosis.

Ten or more counts support this clonotype. This CDR3 is CASSLNVLGTGLYF. For the CDR3, the DNA is TGCGCCAGCAGCTTGAATGTGCTTGGGACAGGGCTGTACTTC. The rearrangement uses TRBV5-1 and TRBJ2-7, with 9 bases aligning to TRBD1. Germline lookup yields CDR1 SGHRS and CDR2 YFSETQ. The CDR3 sequence is 14 residues long. The ends lost 1 base at V and 12 bases at J; junction bases unmatched: 11.

This clonotype was seen many times. This rearrangement joins TRBV5-6 to TRBJ1-5; possibly TRBD1 for D (5 bases). The CDR3 spans 17 residues. Trimming removed 1 base from V and 0 bases from J, with 14 bases in between. Germline lookup yields CDR1 SGHDT and CDR2 YYEEEE. Here the CDR3 DNA reads TGTGCCAGCAGCTTGATGGCAGGGATCTATAGCAATCAGCCCCAGCATTTT. This codes for CASSLMAGIYSNQPQHF.

This clonotype was detected ten times or more. This rearrangement joins TRBV5-1 to TRBJ2-7; D tentatively reads TRBD1 or TRBD2 (5 bases each). CDR1 and CDR2 from the germline V gene are SGHRS and YFSETQ. V lost 0 bases, J lost 7 bases, and 14 bases lay in between. This CDR3 has 14 amino acids. The CDR3 loop is CASSLGDGVQEQYF. In nucleotides, the CDR3 is TGCGCCAGCAGCTTGGGGGACGGTGTCCAAGAGCAGTACTTC.

This clonotype was found many times. This chain links TRBV20-1 with TRBJ1-2; D unclear. Trimming took off 2 bases at V and 4 bases at J, with 5 bases between the two ends. The germline gives CDR1 DFQATT, CDR2 SNEGSKA (reference sequence). The CDR3 is 11 residues long. In DNA form, the CDR3 reads TGCAGTGCTAGATGGATCTATGGCTACACCTTC. Protein product: CSARWIYGYTF.

The sample holds many counts of this clonotype. The chain carries TRBV5-1 and TRBJ1-4; 7 bases map to TRBD1. The V gene's germline CDR1 is SGHRS and CDR2 YFSETQ. The CDR3 consists of 16 residues. After removal of 4 bases from V and 0 bases from J, the junction contained 6 bases not matched to a gene. The CDR3 spells CASSKGGTATNEKLFF. For the CDR3, the DNA is TGCGCCAGCAGCAAGGGAGGGACAGCAACTAATGAAAAACTGTTTTTT.

This clonotype was counted many times. At one end, the junction sequence differs from germline, possibly due to a read error. The CDR3 bases are TGTGCCAGCAGCCCGTGGGACCAAGCTAATTCACCCCTCAACTTT. Protein: CASSPWDQANSPLNF. The chain has TRBV7-6 and TRBJ1-6, with D tentatively TRBD1 (5 bases). This CDR3 is built from 15 residues. CDR1 and CDR2 (germline): SGHVS, FNYEAQ.

This clonotype appeared many times. This chain joins TRBV29-1 and TRBJ1-1; TRBD1 aligns across 8 bases. The CDR3 consists of 12 residues. Germline CDR1 is SQVTM and CDR2 is ANQGSEA. The J segment lost 4 bases and the V segment lost 4 bases, leaving 2 bases of the junction unmatched. The CDR3 loop reads CSVGQGSTEAFF. The CDR3 DNA reads TGCAGCGTTGGACAGGGGTCCACTGAAGCTTTCTTT.

This clonotype occurred many times. The rearrangement joins TRBV6-2 or TRBV6-3 to TRBJ1-5; D is unresolved. Germline CDR1 and CDR2: MNHEY and SVGEGT. Deletions cut 0 bases from V and 3 bases from J, with 3 bases between. The CDR3 has 13 amino acids. Here the CDR3 DNA reads TGTGCCAGCAGTTACTCCACCAATCAGCCCCAGCATTTT. Protein: CASSYSTNQPQHF.

This clonotype was counted at least ten times. V and J are TRBV5-1 and TRBJ2-3, with D possibly TRBD1 on 6 matching bases. The CDR3 totals 14 residues. V was cut by 2 bases and J by 6 bases, with 13 bases left in between. Looked up from germline, CDR1 is SGHRS and CDR2 is YFSETQ. The CDR3 loop is CASSLQGIWDTQYF. Written as DNA, the CDR3 is TGCGCCAGCAGCTTACAGGGTATTTGGGATACGCAGTATTTT. The variable domain in full, with the rest retrieved from reference TRBV5-1 and TRBJ2-3, is KAGVTQTPRYLIKTRGQQVTLSCSPISGHRSVSWYQQTPGQGLQFLFEYFSETQRNKGNFPGRFSGRQFSNSRSEMNVSTLELGDSALYLCASSLQGIWDTQYFGPGTRLTVL.

This clonotype was counted ten times or more. The chain has TRBV11-2 and TRBJ2-5, with 12 bases fitting TRBD1. V lost 5 bases, J lost 1 base, and 5 bases stayed unmatched. Germline CDR1 reads SGHAT; CDR2 reads FQNNGV. This CDR3 comprises 16 residues. CDR3 region: CASSRRDRGRQETQYF. CDR3 sequence (DNA): TGTGCCAGCAGCCGCCGGGACAGGGGGCGCCAAGAGACCCAGTACTTC.